This T cell receptor (beta chain) was identified during a study of cytomegalovirus exposure and HLA in healthy donors. Study observations and caveats: The authors listed 150 or so TCR beta chains as cytomegalovirus-associated.

Both 60 Vbeta primers and 13 Jbeta primers went into the PCR. Only in-frame clones appear in the TCRdb table, and some are missing; sequencing was by immunoSEQ multiplex PCR. Of about 110,000 clones in the sample, roughly 71% were seen once. Comments on this clone: Its cognate antigen is unknown.

Germline CDR1 is PRHDT and CDR2 is FYEKMQ (reference sequence). Trimming cost V 2 bases and J 10 bases; bases outside gene matches: 13. The CDR3 length is 17 residues. Material for sequencing was PBMCs. The chain couples TRBV13 to TRBJ1-6; 8 bases agree with TRBD1. The sequence was collected from a woman in her sixties or seventies in good health and CMV-seropositive. This CDR3 is CASSLKSSRRTGSPLHF. As DNA, the CDR3 is TGTGCCAGCAGCTTAAAGAGTAGTCGACGGACAGGGTCACCCCTCCACTTT.